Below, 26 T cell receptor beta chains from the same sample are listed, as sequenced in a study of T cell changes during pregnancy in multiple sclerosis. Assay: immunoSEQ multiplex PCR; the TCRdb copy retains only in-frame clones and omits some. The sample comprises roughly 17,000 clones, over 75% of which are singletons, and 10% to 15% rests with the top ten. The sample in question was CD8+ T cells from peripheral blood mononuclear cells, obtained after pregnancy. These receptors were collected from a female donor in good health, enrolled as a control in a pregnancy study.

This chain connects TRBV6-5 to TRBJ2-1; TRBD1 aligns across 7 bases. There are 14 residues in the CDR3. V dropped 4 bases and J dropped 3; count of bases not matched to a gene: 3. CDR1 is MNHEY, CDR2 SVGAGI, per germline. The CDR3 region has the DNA TGTGCCAGCAGTTGGGACAGTAACTACAATGAGCAGTTCTTC. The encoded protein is CASSWDSNYNEQFF.

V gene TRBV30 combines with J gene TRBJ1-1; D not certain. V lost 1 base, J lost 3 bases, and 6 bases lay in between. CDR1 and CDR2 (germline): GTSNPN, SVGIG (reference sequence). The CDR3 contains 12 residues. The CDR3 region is CAWSGQDTEAFF. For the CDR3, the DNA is TGTGCCTGGAGTGGACAAGACACTGAAGCTTTCTTT. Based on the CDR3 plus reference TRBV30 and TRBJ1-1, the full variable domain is SQTIHQWPATLVQPVGSPLSLECTVEGTSNPNLYWYRQAAGRGLQLLFYSVGIGQISSEVPQNLSASRPQDRQFILSSKKLLLSDSGFYLCAWSGQDTEAFFGQGTRLTVV.

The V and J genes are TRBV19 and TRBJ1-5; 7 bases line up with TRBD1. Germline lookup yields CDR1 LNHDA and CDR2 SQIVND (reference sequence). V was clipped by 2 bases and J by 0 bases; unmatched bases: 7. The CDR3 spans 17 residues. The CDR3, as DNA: TGTGCCAGTAGTATACCCACACAGGGGTATAGCAATCAGCCCCAGCATTTT. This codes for CASSIPTQGYSNQPQHF. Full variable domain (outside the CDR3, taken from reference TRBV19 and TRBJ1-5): DGGITQSPKYLFRKEGQNVTLSCEQNLNHDAMYWYRQDPGQGLRLIYYSQIVNDFQKGDIAEGYSVSREKKESFPLTVTSAQKNPTAFYLCASSIPTQGYSNQPQHFGDGTRLSIL.

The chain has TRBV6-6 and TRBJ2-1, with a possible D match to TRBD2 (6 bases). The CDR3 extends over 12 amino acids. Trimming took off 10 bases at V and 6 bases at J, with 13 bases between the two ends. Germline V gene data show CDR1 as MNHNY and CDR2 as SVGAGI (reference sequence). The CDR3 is CATGTYINEQFF. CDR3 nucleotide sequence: TGTGCCACCGGGACTTATATCAATGAGCAGTTCTTC.

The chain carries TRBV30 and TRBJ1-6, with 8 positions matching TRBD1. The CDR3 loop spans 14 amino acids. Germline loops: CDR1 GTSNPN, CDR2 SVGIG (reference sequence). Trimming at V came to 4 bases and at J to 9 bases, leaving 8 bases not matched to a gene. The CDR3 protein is CAWNPGTGTSPLHF. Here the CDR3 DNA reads TGTGCCTGGAACCCCGGGACAGGTACTTCACCCCTCCACTTT.

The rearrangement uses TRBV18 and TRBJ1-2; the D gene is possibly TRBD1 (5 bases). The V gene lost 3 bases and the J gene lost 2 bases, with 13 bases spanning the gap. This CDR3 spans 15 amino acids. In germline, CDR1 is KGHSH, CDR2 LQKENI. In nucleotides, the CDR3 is TGTGCCAGCTCACCCGACGACAGATTCAACTATGGCTACACCTTC. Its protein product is CASSPDDRFNYGYTF.

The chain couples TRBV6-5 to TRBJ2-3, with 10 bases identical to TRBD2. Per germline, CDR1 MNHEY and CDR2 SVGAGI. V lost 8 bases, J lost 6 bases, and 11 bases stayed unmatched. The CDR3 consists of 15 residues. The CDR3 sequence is CASSFLAGGGDTQYF. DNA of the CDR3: TGTGCCAGCTCATTTTTAGCGGGGGGAGGGGATACGCAGTATTTT.

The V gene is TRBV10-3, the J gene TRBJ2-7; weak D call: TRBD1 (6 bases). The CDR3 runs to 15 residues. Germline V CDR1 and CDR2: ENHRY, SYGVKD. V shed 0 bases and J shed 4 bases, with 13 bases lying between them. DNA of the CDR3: TGTGCCATCAGTGAGTCAGTTGGGCAGGGGTACGAGCAGTACTTC. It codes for CAISESVGQGYEQYF.

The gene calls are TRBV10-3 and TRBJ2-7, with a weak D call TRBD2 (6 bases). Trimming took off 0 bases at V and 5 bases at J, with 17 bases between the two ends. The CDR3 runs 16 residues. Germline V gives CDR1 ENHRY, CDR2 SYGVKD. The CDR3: CAISESGGWGFDEQYF. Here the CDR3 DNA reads TGTGCCATCAGTGAGTCGGGGGGTTGGGGTTTTGACGAGCAGTACTTC.

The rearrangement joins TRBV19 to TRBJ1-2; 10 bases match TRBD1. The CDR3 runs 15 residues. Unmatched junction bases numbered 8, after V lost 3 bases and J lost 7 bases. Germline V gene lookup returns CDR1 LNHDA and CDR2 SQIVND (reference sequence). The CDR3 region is CASSIYGTGVFGYTF. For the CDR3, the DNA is TGTGCCAGTAGTATTTACGGGACAGGGGTATTTGGCTACACCTTC. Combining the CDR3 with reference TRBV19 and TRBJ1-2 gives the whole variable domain DGGITQSPKYLFRKEGQNVTLSCEQNLNHDAMYWYRQDPGQGLRLIYYSQIVNDFQKGDIAEGYSVSREKKESFPLTVTSAQKNPTAFYLCASSIYGTGVFGYTFGSGTRLTVV.

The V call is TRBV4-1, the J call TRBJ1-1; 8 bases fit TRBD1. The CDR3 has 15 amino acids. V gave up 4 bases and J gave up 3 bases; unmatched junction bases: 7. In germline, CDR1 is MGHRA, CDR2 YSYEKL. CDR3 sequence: CASSLFGQGDTEAFF. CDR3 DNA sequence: TGCGCCAGCAGCCTATTCGGACAGGGCGACACTGAAGCTTTCTTT.

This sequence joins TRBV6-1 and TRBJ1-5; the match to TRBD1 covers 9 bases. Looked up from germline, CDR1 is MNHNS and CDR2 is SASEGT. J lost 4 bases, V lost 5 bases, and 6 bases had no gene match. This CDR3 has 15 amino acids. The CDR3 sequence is CASSIRTGDNQPQHF. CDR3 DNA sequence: TGTGCCAGCAGTATCAGGACAGGGGATAATCAGCCCCAGCATTTT.

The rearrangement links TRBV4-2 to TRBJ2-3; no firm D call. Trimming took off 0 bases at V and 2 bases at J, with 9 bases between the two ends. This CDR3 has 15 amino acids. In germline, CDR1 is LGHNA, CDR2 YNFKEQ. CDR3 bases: TGTGCCAGCAGCCAAGAACGCTGGGCCACAGATACGCAGTATTTT. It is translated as CASSQERWATDTQYF.

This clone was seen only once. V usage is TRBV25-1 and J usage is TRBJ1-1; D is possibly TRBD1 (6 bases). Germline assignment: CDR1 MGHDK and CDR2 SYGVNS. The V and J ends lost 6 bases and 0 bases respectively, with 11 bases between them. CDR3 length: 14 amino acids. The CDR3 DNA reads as TGTGCCAGCAGGGGAGGGGGAGTGAACACTGAAGCTTTCTTT. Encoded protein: CASRGGGVNTEAFF.

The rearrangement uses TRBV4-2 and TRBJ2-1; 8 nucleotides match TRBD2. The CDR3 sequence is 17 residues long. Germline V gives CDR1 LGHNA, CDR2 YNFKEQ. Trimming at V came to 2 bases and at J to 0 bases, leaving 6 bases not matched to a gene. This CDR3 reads CASSQSRAGVSYNEQFF. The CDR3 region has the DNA TGTGCCAGCAGCCAATCCCGAGCGGGAGTCTCCTACAATGAGCAGTTCTTC.

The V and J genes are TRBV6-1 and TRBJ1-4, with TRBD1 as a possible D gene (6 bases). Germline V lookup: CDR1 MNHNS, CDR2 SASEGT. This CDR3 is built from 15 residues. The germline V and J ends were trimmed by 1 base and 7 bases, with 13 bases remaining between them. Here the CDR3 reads CASSEDQGTGEKLFF. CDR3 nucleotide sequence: TGTGCCAGCAGTGAAGATCAGGGGACGGGTGAAAAACTGTTTTTT.

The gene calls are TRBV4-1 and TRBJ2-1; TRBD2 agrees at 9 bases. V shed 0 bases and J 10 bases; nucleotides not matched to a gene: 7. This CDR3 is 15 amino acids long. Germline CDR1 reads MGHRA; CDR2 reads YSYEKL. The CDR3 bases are TGCGCCAGCAGCCAAGACCGCGGGGGGGCCGACGAGCAGTTCTTC. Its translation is CASSQDRGGADEQFF.

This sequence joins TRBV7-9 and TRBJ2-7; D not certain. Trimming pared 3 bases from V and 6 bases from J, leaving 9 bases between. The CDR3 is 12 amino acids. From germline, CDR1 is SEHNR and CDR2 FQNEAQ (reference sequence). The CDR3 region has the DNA TGTGCCAGCAGCTTGGTGGCCTTCGAGCAGTACTTC. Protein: CASSLVAFEQYF.

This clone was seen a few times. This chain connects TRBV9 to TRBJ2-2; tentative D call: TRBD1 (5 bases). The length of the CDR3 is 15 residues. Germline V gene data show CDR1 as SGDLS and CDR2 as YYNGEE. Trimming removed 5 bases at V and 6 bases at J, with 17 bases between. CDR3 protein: CASSNNQGLSGELFF. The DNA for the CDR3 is TGTGCCAGCAGTAACAACCAGGGTTTATCCGGGGAGCTGTTTTTT.

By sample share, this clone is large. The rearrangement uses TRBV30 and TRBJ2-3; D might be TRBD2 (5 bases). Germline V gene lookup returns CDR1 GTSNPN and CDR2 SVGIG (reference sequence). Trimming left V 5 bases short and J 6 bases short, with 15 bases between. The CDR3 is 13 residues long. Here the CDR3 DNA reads TGTGCCTGGGGAGGAGATGTTGTCGATACGCAGTATTTT. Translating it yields CAWGGDVVDTQYF.

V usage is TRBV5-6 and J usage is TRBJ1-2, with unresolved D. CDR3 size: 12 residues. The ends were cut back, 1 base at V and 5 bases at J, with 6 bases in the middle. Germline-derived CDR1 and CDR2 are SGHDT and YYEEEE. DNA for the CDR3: TGTGCCAGCAGCTTGTCCGGGTATGGCTACACCTTC. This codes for CASSLSGYGYTF.

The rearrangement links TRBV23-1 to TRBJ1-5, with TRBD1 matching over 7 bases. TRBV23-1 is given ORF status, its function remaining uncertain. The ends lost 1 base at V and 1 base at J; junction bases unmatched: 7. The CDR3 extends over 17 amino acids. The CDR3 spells CASSQLRDRGSNQPQHF. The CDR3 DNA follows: TGCGCCAGCAGTCAATTAAGGGACAGAGGGAGCAATCAGCCCCAGCATTTT.

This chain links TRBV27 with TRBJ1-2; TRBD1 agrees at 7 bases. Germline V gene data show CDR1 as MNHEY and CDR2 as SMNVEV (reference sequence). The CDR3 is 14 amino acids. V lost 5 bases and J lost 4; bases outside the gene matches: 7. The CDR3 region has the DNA TGTGCCAGCAGTATCGGACAGGACTTCTATGGCTACACCTTC. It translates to CASSIGQDFYGYTF.

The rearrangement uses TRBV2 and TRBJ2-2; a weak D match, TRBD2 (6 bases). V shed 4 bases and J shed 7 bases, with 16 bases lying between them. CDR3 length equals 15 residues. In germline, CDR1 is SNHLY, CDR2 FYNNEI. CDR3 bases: TGTGCCAGCAGTGGATCGGGGGTGGGGATCGGGGAGCTGTTTTTT. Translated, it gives CASSGSGVGIGELFF.

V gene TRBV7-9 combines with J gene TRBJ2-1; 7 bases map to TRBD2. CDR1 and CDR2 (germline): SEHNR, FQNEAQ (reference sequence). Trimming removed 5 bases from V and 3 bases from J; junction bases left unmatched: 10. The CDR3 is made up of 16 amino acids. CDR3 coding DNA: TGTGCCAGCAGCCCCCCTCAGGGAGGGAACTACAATGAGCAGTTCTTC. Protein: CASSPPQGGNYNEQFF.

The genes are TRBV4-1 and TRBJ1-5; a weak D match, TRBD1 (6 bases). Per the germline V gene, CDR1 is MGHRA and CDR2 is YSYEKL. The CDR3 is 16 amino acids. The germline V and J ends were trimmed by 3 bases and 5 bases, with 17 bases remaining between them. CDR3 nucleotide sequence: TGCGCCAGCAGCCAGCCGGGACAATCTTTGGATCAGCCCCAGCATTTT. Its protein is CASSQPGQSLDQPQHF.